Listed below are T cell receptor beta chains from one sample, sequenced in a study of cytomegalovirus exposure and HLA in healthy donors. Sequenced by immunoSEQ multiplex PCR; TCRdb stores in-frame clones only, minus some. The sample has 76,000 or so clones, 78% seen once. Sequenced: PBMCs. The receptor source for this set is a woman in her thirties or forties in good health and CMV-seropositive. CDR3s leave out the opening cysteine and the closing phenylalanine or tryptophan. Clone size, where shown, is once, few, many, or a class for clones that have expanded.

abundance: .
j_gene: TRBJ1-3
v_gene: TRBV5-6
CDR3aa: ASSRLRGGNTIY

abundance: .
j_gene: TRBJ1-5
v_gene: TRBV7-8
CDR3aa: ASSLALGTGGNQPQH

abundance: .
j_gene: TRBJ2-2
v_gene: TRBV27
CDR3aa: ASSLLTWASNTGELF

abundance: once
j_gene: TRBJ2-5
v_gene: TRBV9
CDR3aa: ASSVDGVGLAEQETQY

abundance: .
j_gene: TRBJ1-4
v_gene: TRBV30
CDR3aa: AWSVQGGKLF

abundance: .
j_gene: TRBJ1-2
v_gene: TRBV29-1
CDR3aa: SVSGGHGYT

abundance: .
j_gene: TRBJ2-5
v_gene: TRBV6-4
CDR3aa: ASRRTSGGQETQY

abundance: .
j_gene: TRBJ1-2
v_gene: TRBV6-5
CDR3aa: ASRQGYSYT

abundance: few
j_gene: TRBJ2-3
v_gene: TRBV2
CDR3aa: ASAGLRGTDTQY

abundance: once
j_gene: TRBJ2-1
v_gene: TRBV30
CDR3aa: AWAGGYNEQF

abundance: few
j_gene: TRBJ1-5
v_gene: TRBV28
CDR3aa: ASSAGPPGLDQPQH

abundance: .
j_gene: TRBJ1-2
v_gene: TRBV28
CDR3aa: ASGGAGQGDGYT

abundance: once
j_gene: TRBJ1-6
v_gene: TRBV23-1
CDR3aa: ASSRQGRVVGSPLH

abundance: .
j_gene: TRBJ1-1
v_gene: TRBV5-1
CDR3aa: ASSWGEGRAEAF

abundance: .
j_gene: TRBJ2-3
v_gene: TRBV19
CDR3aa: ASSIAITDTQY

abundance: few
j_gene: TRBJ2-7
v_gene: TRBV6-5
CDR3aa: ASSLDRTTYEQY

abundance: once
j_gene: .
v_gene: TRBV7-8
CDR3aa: ASSLVLIWAEQY

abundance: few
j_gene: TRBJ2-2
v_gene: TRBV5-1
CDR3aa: ASSFGGALNTGELF

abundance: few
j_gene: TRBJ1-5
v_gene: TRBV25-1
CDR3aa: ASSDTGFNQPQH